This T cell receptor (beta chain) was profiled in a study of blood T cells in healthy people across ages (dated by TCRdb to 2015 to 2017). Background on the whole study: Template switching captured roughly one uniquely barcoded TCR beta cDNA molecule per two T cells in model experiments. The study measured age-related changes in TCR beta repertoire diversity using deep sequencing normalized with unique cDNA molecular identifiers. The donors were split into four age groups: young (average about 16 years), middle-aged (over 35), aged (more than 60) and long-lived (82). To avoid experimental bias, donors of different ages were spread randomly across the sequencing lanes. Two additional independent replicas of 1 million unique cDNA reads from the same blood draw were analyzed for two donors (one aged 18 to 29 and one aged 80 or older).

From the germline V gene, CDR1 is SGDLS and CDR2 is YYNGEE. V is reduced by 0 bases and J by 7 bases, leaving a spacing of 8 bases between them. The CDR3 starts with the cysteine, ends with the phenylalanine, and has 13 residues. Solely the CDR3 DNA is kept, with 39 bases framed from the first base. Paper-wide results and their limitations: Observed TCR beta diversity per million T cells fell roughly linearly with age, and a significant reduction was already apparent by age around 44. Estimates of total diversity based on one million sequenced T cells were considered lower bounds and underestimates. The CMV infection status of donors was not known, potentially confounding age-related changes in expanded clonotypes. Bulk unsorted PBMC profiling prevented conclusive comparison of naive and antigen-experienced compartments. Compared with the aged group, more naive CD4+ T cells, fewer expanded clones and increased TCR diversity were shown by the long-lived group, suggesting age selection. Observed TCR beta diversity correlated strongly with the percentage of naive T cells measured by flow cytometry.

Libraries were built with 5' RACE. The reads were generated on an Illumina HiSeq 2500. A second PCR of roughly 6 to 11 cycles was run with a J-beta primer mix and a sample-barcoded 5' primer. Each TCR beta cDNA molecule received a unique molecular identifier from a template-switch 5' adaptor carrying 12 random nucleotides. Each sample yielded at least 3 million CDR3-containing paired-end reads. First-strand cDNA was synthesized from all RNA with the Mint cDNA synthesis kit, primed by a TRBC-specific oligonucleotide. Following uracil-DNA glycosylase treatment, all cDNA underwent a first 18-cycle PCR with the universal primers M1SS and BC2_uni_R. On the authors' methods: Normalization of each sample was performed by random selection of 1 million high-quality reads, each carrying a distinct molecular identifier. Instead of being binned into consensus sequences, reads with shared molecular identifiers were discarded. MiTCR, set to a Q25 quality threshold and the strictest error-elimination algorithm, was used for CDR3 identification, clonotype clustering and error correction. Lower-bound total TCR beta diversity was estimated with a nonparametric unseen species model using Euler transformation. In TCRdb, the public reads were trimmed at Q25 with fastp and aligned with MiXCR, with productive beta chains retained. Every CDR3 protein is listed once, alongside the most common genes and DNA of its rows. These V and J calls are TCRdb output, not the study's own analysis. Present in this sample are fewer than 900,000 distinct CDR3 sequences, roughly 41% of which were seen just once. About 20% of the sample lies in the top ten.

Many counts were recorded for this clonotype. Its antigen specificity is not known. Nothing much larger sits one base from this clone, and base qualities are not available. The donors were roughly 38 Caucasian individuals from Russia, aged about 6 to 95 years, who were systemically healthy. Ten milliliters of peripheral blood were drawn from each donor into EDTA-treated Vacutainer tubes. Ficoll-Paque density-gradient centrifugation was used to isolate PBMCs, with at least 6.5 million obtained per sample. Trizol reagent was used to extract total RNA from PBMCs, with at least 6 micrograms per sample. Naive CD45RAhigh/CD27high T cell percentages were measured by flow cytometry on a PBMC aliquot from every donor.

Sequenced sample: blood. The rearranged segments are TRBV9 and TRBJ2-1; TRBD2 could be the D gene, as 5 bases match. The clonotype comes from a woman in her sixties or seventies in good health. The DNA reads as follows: TGTGCCAGCAGCGTAGCTACGGGGAATGAGCAGTTCTTC. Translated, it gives CASSVATGNEQFF. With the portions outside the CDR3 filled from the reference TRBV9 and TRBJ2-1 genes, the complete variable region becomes DSGVTQTPKHLITATGQRVTLRCSPRSGDLSVYWYQQSLDQGLQFLIQYYNGEERAKGNILERFSAQQFPDLHSELNLSSLELGDSALYFCASSVATGNEQFFGPGTRLTVL.